Many counts were recorded for the clone carrying this T cell receptor beta chain. The antigen is unknown. These data are taken from a study of Graves' ophthalmopathy and Graves' hyperthyroidism. Findings and caveats of the study: Progression of ophthalmopathy was predicted by the model with about 68% sensitivity and around 72% specificity.

Amplified material comprised TCR beta CDR3 regions derived from RNA transcripts. The authors performed first-round RT-PCR with HTBI primers and then a second-round multiplex PCR. TCRdb re-called the multiplex PCR reads with MiXCR, one entry per CDR3 protein. The sample shows about 400,000 distinct CDR3 sequences, more than 20% of them seen only once. The CDR3 runs to 13 residues. Germline assignment: CDR1 MRHNA and CDR2 SNTAGT. Trimming left V 4 bases short and J 4 bases short, with 9 bases between. Hyperthyroidism cases were recent diagnoses of under 2 months' duration in people aged 18 to 65. The chain has TRBV6-4 and TRBJ2-3; perhaps TRBD2 as D (5 bases). Sample: peripheral blood. The receptor's source is a woman aged 18-29 years with stable Graves' hyperthyroidism. The CDR3 sequence is CASSAQRADTQYF. The CDR3 DNA reads as TGTGCCAGCAGTGCCCAGAGGGCAGATACGCAGTATTTT.